The 3 T cell receptor beta chains below all came from one sample that was sequenced in a study of T cell repertoires in cytomegalovirus infection. One entry per CDR3 protein results from TCRdb running MiXCR on the reads. The table records approximately 200,000 distinct CDR3 sequences, roughly 22% of them present only once. The sequencing sample was made of CD8+ T cells from PBMCs. The receptors come from a human donor in good health (CMV status not recorded). Some clones in this sample may be carry-over from other donors' samples.

This clonotype has ten or more counts. This sequence joins TRBV7-9 and TRBJ2-7, with 7 bases fitting TRBD1. The CDR3 totals 15 residues. The V segment lost 7 bases and the J segment 0 bases; nucleotides outside the gene matches: 9. Germline lookup yields CDR1 SEHNR and CDR2 FQNEAQ (reference sequence). Here the CDR3 DNA reads TGTGCCAGCATCATAGGGGGCTCGAGCTCCTACGAGCAGTACTTC. This gives the protein CASIIGGSSSYEQYF. Filled out from reference TRBV7-9 and TRBJ2-7, the complete variable domain reads DTGVSQNPRHKITKRGQNVTFRCDPISEHNRLYWYRQTLGQGPEFLTYFQNEAQLEKSRLLSDRFSAERPKGSFSTLEIQRTEQGDSAMYLCASIIGGSSSYEQYFGPGTRLTVT.

This clonotype was counted many times. The J gene is TRBJ1-1, the V gene TRBV25-1; D is ambiguous. Trimming took 7 bases from V and 8 from J, leaving 17 bases between them. This CDR3 contains 13 residues. Germline assignment: CDR1 MGHDK and CDR2 SYGVNS. The CDR3 region has the DNA TGTGCCAGCAACCCCCAGGAGGAGGACGAAGCTTTCTTT. Translated: CASNPQEEDEAFF.

Of note for this clonotype: Since a much larger clone is just one base distant, this may be a read error. The chain employs TRBV7-6 and TRBJ1-1; D unresolved. V gave up 3 bases and J gave up 4 bases, with 9 bases separating them. The CDR3 contains 13 residues. The germline V gene encodes CDR1 SGHVS and CDR2 FNYEAQ. CDR3 region: CASSFAVGTEAFF. The DNA of the CDR3 is TGTGCCAGCAGCTTTGCAGTGGGCACTGAAGCTTTCTTT.